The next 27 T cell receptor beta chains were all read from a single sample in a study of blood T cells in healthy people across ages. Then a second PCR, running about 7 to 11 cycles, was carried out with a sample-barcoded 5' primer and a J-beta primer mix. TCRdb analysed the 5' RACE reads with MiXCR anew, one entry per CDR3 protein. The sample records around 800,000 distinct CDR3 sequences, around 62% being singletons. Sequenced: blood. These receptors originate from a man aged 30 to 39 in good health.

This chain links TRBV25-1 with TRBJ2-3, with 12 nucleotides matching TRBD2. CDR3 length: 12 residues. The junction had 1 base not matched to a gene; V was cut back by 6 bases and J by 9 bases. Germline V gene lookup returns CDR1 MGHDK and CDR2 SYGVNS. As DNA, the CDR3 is TGTGCCAGCAGGGGGACTAGCGGGACGCAGTATTTT. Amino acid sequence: CASRGTSGTQYF. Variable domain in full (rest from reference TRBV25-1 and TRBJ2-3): EADIYQTPRYLVIGTGKKITLECSQTMGHDKMYWYQQDPGMELHLIHYSYGVNSTEKGDLSSESTVSRIRTEHFPLTLESARPSHTSQYLCASRGTSGTQYFGPGTRLTVL.

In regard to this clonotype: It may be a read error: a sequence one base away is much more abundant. In nucleotides, the CDR3 is TGTGCCAGCAGCCAAGGGCTGAGGCTGGACATTCAGTACTTC. It specifies CASSQGLRLDIQYF. The rearrangement uses TRBV4-2 and TRBJ2-4; the D is unclear. Germline V gives CDR1 LGHNA, CDR2 YNFKEQ. The CDR3 consists of 14 residues. V lost 1 base to trimming and J lost 8 bases, with 12 bases between them.

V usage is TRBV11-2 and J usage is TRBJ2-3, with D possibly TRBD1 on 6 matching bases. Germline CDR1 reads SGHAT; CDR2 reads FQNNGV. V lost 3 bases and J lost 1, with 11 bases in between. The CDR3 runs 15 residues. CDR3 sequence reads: CASSLGASRTDTQYF. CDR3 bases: TGTGCCAGCAGCTTGGGGGCCTCTCGCACAGATACGCAGTATTTT.

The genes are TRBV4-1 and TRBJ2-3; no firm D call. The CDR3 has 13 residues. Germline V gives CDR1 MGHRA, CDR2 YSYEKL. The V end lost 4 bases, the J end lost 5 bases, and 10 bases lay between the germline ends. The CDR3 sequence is CASSPHGLDTQYF. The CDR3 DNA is TGCGCCAGCAGCCCGCACGGGTTAGATACGCAGTATTTT.

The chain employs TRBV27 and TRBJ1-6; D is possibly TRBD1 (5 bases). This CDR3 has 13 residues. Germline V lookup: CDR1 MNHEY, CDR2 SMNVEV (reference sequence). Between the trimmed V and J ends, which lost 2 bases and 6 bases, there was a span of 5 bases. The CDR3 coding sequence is TGTGCCAGCAGTTTAAGGGGTAATTCACCCCTCCACTTT. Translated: CASSLRGNSPLHF.

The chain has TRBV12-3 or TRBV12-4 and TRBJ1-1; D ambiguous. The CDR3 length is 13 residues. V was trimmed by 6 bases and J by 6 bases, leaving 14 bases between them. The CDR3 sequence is CASRTWQGAEAFF. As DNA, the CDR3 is TGTGCCAGCAGAACTTGGCAAGGTGCTGAAGCTTTCTTT.

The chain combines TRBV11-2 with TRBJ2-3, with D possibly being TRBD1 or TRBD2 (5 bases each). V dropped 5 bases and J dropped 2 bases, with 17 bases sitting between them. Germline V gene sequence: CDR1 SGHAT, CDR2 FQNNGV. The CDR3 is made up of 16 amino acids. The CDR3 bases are TGTGCCAGCAGCCTAAATAGGGACCGAATCACAGATACGCAGTATTTT. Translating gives CASSLNRDRITDTQYF.

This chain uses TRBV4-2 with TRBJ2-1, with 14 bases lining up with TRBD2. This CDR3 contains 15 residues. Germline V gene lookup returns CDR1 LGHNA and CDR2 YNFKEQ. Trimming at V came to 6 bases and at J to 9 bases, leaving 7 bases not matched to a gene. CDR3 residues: CASRYGTSGGFEQFF. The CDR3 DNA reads TGTGCCAGCAGGTACGGGACTAGCGGGGGTTTTGAGCAGTTCTTC.

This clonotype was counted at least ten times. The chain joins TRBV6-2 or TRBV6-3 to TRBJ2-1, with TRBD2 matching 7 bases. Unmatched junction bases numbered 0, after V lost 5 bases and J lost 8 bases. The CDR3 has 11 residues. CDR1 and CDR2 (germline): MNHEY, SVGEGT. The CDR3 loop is CASSRGDEQFF. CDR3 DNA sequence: TGTGCCAGCAGTCGGGGGGATGAGCAGTTCTTC.

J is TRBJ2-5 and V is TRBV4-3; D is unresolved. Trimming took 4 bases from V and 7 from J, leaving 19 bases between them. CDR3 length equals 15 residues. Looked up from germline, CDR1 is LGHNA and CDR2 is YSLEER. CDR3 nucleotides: TGCGCCAGCAGCCCAACCGACGGCCCGATGGGGACCCAGTACTTC. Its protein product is CASSPTDGPMGTQYF.

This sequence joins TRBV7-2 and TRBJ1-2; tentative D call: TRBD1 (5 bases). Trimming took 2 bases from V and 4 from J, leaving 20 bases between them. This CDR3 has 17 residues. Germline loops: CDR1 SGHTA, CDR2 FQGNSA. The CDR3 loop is CASSLSSGMQGIYGYTF. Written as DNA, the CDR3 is TGTGCCAGCAGCTTATCATCGGGGATGCAGGGCATCTATGGCTACACCTTC.

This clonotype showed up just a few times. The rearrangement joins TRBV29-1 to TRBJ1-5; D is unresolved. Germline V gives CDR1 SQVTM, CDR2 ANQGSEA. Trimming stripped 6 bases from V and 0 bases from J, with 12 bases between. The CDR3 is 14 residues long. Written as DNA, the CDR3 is TGCAGCGTGACAACAGAGAATAGCAATCAGCCCCAGCATTTT. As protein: CSVTTENSNQPQHF.

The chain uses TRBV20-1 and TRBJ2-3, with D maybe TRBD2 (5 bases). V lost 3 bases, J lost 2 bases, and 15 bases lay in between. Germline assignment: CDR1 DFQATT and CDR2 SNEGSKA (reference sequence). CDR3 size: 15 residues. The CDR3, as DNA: TGCAGTGCTAGTCTGGCTAGCCTTCTCACAGATACGCAGTATTTT. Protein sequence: CSASLASLLTDTQYF.

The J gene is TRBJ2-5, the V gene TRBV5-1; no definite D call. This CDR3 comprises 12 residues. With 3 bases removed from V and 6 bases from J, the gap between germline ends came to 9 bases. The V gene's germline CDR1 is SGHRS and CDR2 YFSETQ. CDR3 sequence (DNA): TGCGCCAGCAGCTGGTCCCGGCAGACCCAGTACTTC. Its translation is CASSWSRQTQYF.

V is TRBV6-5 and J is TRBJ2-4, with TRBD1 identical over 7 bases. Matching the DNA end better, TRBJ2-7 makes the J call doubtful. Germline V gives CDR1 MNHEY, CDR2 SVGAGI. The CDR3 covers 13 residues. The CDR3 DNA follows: TGTGCCAGCAGTTCCGGGACAGTGCTCGAGCAGTACTTC. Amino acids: CASSSGTVLEQYF.

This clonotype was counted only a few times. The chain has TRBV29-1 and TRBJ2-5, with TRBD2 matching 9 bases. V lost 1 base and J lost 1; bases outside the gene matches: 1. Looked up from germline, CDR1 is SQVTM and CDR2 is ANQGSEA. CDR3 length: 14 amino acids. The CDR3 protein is CSVEGLAVQETQYF. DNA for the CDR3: TGCAGCGTTGAAGGACTAGCGGTCCAAGAGACCCAGTACTTC.

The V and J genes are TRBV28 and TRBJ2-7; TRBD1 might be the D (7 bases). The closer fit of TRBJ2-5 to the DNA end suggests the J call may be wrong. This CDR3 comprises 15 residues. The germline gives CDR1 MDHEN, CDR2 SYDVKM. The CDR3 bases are TGTGCCAGCAGTTTCTATCAGGGGGGAGGAGAGACCCAGTACTTC. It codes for CASSFYQGGGETQYF.

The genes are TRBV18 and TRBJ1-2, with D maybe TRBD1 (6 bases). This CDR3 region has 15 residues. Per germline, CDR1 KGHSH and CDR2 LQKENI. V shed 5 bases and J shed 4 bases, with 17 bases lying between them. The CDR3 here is CASSSTYREPYGYTF. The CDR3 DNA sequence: TGTGCCAGCTCATCAACCTACAGGGAACCCTATGGCTACACCTTC.

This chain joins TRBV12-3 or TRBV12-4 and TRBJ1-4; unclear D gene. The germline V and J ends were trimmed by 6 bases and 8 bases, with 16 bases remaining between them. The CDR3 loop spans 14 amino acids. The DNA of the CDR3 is TGTGCCAGCAGCCGAGGGAGCTATCTAGAAAAACTGTTTTTT. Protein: CASSRGSYLEKLFF.

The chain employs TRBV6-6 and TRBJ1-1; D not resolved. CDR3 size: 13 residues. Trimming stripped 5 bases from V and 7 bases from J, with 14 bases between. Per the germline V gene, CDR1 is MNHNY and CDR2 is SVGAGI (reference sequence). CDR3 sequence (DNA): TGTGCCAGCAGTCCTCGACGGGCTGGTGAAGCTTTCTTT. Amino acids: CASSPRRAGEAFF.

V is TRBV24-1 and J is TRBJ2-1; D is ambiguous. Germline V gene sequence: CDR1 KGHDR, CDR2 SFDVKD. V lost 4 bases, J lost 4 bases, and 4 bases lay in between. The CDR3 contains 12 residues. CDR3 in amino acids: CATSDRYNEQFF. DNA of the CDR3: TGTGCCACCAGTGACAGGTACAATGAGCAGTTCTTC.

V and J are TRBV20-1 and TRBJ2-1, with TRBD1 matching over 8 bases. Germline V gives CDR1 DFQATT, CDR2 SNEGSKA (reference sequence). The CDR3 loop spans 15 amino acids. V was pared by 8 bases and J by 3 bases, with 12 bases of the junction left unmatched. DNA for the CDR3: TGCAGTCGACCTTCCGTACAGGGGGACTACAATGAGCAGTTCTTC. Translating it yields CSRPSVQGDYNEQFF.

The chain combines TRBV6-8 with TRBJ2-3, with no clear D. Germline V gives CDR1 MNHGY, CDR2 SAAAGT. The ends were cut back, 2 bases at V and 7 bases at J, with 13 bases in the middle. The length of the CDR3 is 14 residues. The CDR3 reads CASSYRTDFNTQYF. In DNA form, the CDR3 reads TGTGCCAGCAGTTACAGGACGGATTTTAATACGCAGTATTTT.

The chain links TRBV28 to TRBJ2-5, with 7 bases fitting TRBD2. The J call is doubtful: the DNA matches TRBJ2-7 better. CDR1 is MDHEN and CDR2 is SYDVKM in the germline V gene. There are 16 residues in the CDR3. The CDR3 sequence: CASSLPRAGPTYEQYF. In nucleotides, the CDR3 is TGTGCCAGCAGTTTGCCCCGAGCGGGGCCTACCTACGAGCAGTACTTC.

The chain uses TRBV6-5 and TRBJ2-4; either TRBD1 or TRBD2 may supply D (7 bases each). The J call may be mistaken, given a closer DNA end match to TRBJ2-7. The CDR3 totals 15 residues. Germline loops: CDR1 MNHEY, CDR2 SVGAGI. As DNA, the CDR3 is TGTGCCAGCAGGGGTAGACAGGGACTAACCTACGAGCAGTACTTC. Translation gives CASRGRQGLTYEQYF.

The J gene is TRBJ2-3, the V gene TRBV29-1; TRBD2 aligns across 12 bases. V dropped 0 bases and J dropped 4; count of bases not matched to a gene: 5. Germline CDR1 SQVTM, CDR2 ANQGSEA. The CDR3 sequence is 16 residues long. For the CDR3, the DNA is TGCAGCGTTGAAGACCTAGCGGGGGGGCCGTCAGATACGCAGTATTTT. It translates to CSVEDLAGGPSDTQYF.

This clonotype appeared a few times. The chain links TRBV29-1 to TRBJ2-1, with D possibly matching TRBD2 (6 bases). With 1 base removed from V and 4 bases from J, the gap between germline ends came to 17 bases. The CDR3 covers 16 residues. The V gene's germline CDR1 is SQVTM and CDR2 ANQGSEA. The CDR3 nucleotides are TGCAGCGTTGAAGGGGGGGACGGAGGCAATTACAATGAGCAGTTCTTC. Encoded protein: CSVEGGDGGNYNEQFF.